This TCR beta chain was retrieved from a study of blood T cells in healthy people across ages. Study findings and constraints: Leaving the PBMCs unsorted stopped any conclusive comparison of naive versus antigen-experienced cells.

CDR1 SGHVS and CDR2 FQNEAQ come from the germline V gene. The germline V and J ends were trimmed by 5 bases and 2 bases, with 13 bases remaining between them. This CDR3 spans 15 amino acids. With a J-beta primer mix and a sample-barcoded 5' primer, a second PCR ran 7 to 11 cycles. Using its own MiXCR run on the 5' RACE reads, TCRdb lists one record per CDR3 protein. The sample carries 1.5 million to 1.9 million distinct CDR3 sequences, approximately 42% recorded once. In its sample, this clonotype was seen a few times. The antigen is unknown. The sequence was collected from a woman in her late teens or twenties in good health. The sample was blood. The V call is TRBV7-8, the J call TRBJ1-5, with D tentatively TRBD1 (6 bases). Written as DNA, the CDR3 is TGTGCCAGCAGCACACAGGGAGGTGGCAATCAGCCCCAGCATTTT. Its protein product is CASSTQGGGNQPQHF. The full variable domain, with the rest looked up from reference TRBV7-8 and TRBJ1-5, is GAGVSQSPRYKVAKRGQDVALRCDPISGHVSLFWYQQALGQGPEFLTYFQNEAQLDKSGLPSDRFFAERPEGSVSTLKIQRTQQEDSAVYLCASSTQGGGNQPQHFGDGTRLSIL.